The entry that follows covers one TCR beta chain sequence. This CDR3 region has 14 residues. CDR1 is SGHKS and CDR2 is YYEKEE in the germline V gene (reference sequence). Trimming removed 0 bases from V and 4 bases from J; junction bases left unmatched: 2. Repertoires were generated with immunoSEQ multiplex PCR, while TCRdb's copy carries only in-frame clones and drops some. The sample has 50,000 to 65,000 clones, approximately 75% seen once. With autoimmune disease history or systemic immunosuppression, patients were excluded. This sample stems from a study of OX40 agonist ivuxolimab in advanced cancers.

The sample was CD4+ or CD8+ T cells sorted from blood, taken in a trial of the OX40 agonist ivuxolimab. The chain has TRBV5-5 and TRBJ1-1; 8 bases are shared with TRBD1. The source of this sequence is an adult with an advanced solid tumor such as melanoma, head and neck, liver or kidney cancer. CDR3: CASSLAGGGTEAFF. Here the CDR3 DNA reads TGTGCCAGCAGCTTGGCAGGGGGCGGCACTGAAGCTTTCTTT.